This T cell receptor (beta chain) came from a study of OX40 agonist ivuxolimab in advanced cancers. Across the study: Antecedent anti-PD-1, anti-PD-L1 or anti-CTLA-4 therapy was permissible, with around 40% having received some.

Germline lookup yields CDR1 MGHDK and CDR2 SYGVNS. The trim removed 11 bases at V and 2 bases at J, leaving 6 bases unmatched. The CDR3 sequence is 14 residues long. Assay used: immunoSEQ multiplex PCR; TCRdb lists only in-frame clones, some missing. The sample lists around 67,000 clones, 80% occurring once. Notes on the study in general: Blood T cells, both CD4+ and CD8+, expanded clonally by week 6 at 0.1 to 3.0 mg/kg.

On this clone itself: Its specificity is not known.

V and J are TRBV25-1 and TRBJ1-6, with 7 bases that match TRBD1. This sample comprised CD4+ or CD8+ T cells sorted from blood, obtained in a trial of the OX40 agonist ivuxolimab. This sequence originates from an adult with an advanced solid tumor such as melanoma, head and neck, liver or kidney cancer. CDR3 loop: CAVRGNTYNSPLHF. Written as DNA, the CDR3 is TGTGCCGTCAGGGGGAACACCTATAATTCACCCCTCCACTTT. Drawing the rest from reference TRBV25-1 and TRBJ1-6, the complete variable domain is EADIYQTPRYLVIGTGKKITLECSQTMGHDKMYWYQQDPGMELHLIHYSYGVNSTEKGDLSSESTVSRIRTEHFPLTLESARPSHTSQYLCAVRGNTYNSPLHFGNGTRLTVT.